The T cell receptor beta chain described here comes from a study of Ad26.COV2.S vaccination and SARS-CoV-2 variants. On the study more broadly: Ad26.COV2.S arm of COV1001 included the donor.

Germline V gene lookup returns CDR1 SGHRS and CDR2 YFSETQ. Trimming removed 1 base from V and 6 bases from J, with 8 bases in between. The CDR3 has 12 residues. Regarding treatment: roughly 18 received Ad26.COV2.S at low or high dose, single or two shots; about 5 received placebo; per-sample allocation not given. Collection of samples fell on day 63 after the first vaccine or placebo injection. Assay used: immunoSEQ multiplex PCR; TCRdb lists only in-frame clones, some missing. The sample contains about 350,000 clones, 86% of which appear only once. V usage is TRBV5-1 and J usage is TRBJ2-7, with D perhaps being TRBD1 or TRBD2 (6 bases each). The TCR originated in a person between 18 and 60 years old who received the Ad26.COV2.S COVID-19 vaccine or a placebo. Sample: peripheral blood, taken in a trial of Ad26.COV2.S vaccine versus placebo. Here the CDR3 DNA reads TGCGCCAGCAGCTTGTGGGGGGCCGAGCAGTACTTC. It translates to CASSLWGAEQYF.